This T cell receptor (beta chain) was documented in a study of cytomegalovirus exposure and HLA in healthy donors. Germline V CDR1 and CDR2: KGHSH, LQKENI. This CDR3 contains 14 residues. V was cut by 0 bases and J by 2 bases, with 7 bases left in between. Primers for the PCR totalled 60 Vbeta and 13 Jbeta. This table comes from immunoSEQ multiplex PCR, and its TCRdb copy is limited to in-frame clones, with some not included. Altogether 170,000 or so clones are present, more than 80% being singletons, with the ten largest covering 0.5% to 0.8%. The V gene is TRBV18, the J gene TRBJ1-2; no clear D. This sequence was found in a boy aged 5-17 years in good health and CMV-seronegative. The specimen sequenced was PBMCs. This CDR3 reads CASSPPSQNYGYTF. The DNA for the CDR3 is TGTGCCAGCTCACCACCCTCGCAGAACTATGGCTACACCTTC.